Following are 20 T cell receptor beta chains from one sample sequenced in a study of glioma-infiltrating T cells after dendritic cell vaccination (dated by TCRdb to about 2016). The method was the immunoSEQ multiplex PCR assay. This is the immuneACCESS table as TCRdb keeps it, with only in-frame sequences that have V and J called. A part of the clones is gone; compared with another copy, unresolved V genes explain less than half, and the rest is unexplained. The table for this sample lists about 65,000 clones; about 89% of them were counted only once. Of the sample, more than 9% is held by the ten largest clones. What this sample's time point label stands for: after dendritic cell vaccination, including at tumor progression/relapse. The sample consisted of blood, taken after dendritic cell vaccination. These receptors were obtained from a human donor with glioblastoma.

This chain joins TRBV20-1 and TRBJ1-2, with D hard to call. This CDR3 region has 11 residues. Germline V lookup: CDR1 DFQATT, CDR2 SNEGSKA (reference sequence). V was shortened by 3 bases and J by 4 bases, with 6 bases between the two germline ends. CDR3 sequence: CSASASYGYTF. CDR3 DNA sequence: TGCAGTGCTAGTGCTAGCTATGGCTACACCTTC.

The chain couples TRBV5-1 to TRBJ2-4, with TRBD1 matching 7 bases. The CDR3 covers 16 residues. Germline CDR1 and CDR2: SGHRS and YFSETQ. The V gene end was trimmed by 3 bases and the J gene end by 1 base; junction bases not matched to a gene: 7. CDR3 nucleotide sequence: TGCGCCAGCAGCTCTAGACAGGGTTGGGCCAAAAACATTCAGTACTTC. Amino acids: CASSSRQGWAKNIQYF.

This rearrangement joins TRBV5-8 to TRBJ2-3, with no clear D. The CDR3 extends over 15 amino acids. CDR1 and CDR2 (germline): SGHTS, YDEGEE. The germline V and J ends were trimmed by 1 base and 2 bases, with 11 bases remaining between them. The DNA of the CDR3 is TGTGCCAGCAGCTTGATGGGCAGCTCCACAGATACGCAGTATTTT. Translating it yields CASSLMGSSTDTQYF.

This clone was found once. This rearrangement joins TRBV4-3 to TRBJ2-3; possible D gene TRBD1, 5 bases. The V gene's germline CDR1 is LGHNA and CDR2 YSLEER. Deletions cut 5 bases from V and 0 bases from J, with 15 bases between. The CDR3 runs 16 residues. CDR3 residues: CASSSRQLQSTDTQYF. CDR3 coding DNA: TGCGCCAGCAGCTCCCGACAGTTACAGAGCACAGATACGCAGTATTTT.

The chain couples TRBV6-1 to TRBJ1-2, with D tentatively TRBD1 (5 bases). V shed 7 bases and J shed 4 bases, with 13 bases lying between them. This CDR3 has 13 amino acids. The germline gives CDR1 MNHNS, CDR2 SASEGT. DNA of the CDR3: TGTGCCAGCACCCTTGGGGCGAGCTATGGCTACACCTTC. The encoded protein is CASTLGASYGYTF.

The rearrangement links TRBV4-1 to TRBJ1-1, with 9 bases that match TRBD1. Trimming took 4 bases from V and 4 from J; bases not matched to a gene: 7. This CDR3 has 15 residues. Per the germline V gene, CDR1 is MGHRA and CDR2 is YSYEKL. CDR3 nucleotides: TGCGCCAGCAGCCCTGTGGGACAGGGAAGCACTGAAGCTTTCTTT. Translated: CASSPVGQGSTEAFF.

This chain links TRBV11-3 with TRBJ2-5; 10 bases match TRBD1. The CDR3 is 15 amino acids. J lost 5 bases, V lost 6 bases, and 9 bases had no gene match. Per germline, CDR1 SGHNT and CDR2 YENEEA. CDR3 sequence: CASRDTGTGEETQYF. The CDR3 DNA reads TGTGCCAGCAGAGATACCGGGACAGGGGAGGAGACCCAGTACTTC.

The CDR3, as DNA: TGTGCCAGCAGTGGATCAGGGGCGAGGACTGAAGCTTTCTTT. This translates into CASSGSGARTEAFF. The chain links TRBV6-1 to TRBJ1-1, with a weak D call TRBD1 (6 bases). The CDR3 has 14 amino acids. The germline V gene has CDR1 MNHNS and CDR2 SASEGT. V lost 4 bases, J lost 5 bases, and 14 bases lay in between.

The rearrangement uses TRBV4-3 and TRBJ2-1; TRBD1 matches at 8 bases. This CDR3 is 16 amino acids long. Per the germline V gene, CDR1 is LGHNA and CDR2 is YSLEER. Germline trimming cut 0 bases from V and 4 bases from J; bases unmatched to any gene: 5. The CDR3 DNA sequence: TGCGCCAGCAGCCAAGAGGGACAGGCCCATTACAATGAGCAGTTCTTC. This codes for CASSQEGQAHYNEQFF.

The chain combines TRBV19 with TRBJ2-2, with TRBD1 matching over 7 bases. Looked up from germline, CDR1 is LNHDA and CDR2 is SQIVND (reference sequence). This CDR3 has 15 residues. V trimming: 5 bases; J trimming: 6 bases; junction bases outside the gene matches: 9. Written as DNA, the CDR3 is TGTGCCAGTAGTCCAGGGGGTCCCAGTCCCGGGGAGCTGTTTTTT. Protein: CASSPGGPSPGELFF. The full variable domain, rest sourced from reference TRBV19 and TRBJ2-2, is DGGITQSPKYLFRKEGQNVTLSCEQNLNHDAMYWYRQDPGQGLRLIYYSQIVNDFQKGDIAEGYSVSREKKESFPLTVTSAQKNPTAFYLCASSPGGPSPGELFFGEGSRLTVL.

The rearrangement links TRBV19 to TRBJ2-3; 15 bases match TRBD2. CDR3 size: 17 residues. The V gene end was trimmed by 5 bases and the J gene end by 4 bases; junction bases not matched to a gene: 7. Germline lookup yields CDR1 LNHDA and CDR2 SQIVND (reference sequence). CDR3 coding DNA: TGTGCCAGTAGTTCCAGGACTAGCGGGAGGGTGGCAGATACGCAGTATTTT. Protein product: CASSSRTSGRVADTQYF.

The chain employs TRBV5-1 and TRBJ2-6; D is perhaps TRBD1 (6 bases). The V gene's germline CDR1 is SGHRS and CDR2 YFSETQ. This CDR3 is built from 17 residues. The V end lost 0 bases, the J end lost 0 bases, and 10 bases lay between the germline ends. This CDR3 is CASSLGGQTSGANVLTF. The CDR3 DNA follows: TGCGCCAGCAGCTTGGGAGGACAGACCTCTGGGGCCAACGTCCTGACTTTC.

The chain uses TRBV30 and TRBJ1-2; no firm D call. V lost 6 bases and J lost 7, with 9 bases in between. Germline CDR1 is GTSNPN and CDR2 is SVGIG (reference sequence). This CDR3 has 10 residues. The CDR3 DNA reads as TGTGCCTGCTCTCCAGTTGGCTACACCTTC. Translation: CACSPVGYTF.

The V gene is TRBV2, the J gene TRBJ1-4; TRBD1 is a possible D gene (5 bases). Germline CDR1 reads SNHLY; CDR2 reads FYNNEI. This CDR3 is built from 14 residues. Trimming pared 7 bases from V and 1 base from J, leaving 10 bases between. CDR3 residues: CASTRQRTNEKLFF. In DNA form, the CDR3 reads TGTGCCAGCACCCGACAGAGAACTAATGAAAAACTGTTTTTT.

The chain is built from TRBV5-6 and TRBJ1-2; tentatively, D is TRBD1 (5 bases). Germline CDR1 SGHDT, CDR2 YYEEEE. V was cut by 2 bases and J by 5 bases, with 16 bases left in between. The CDR3 sequence is 15 residues long. The CDR3 reads CASSLAGAAEYGYTF. The CDR3 nucleotides are TGTGCCAGCAGCTTAGCTGGGGCAGCCGAATATGGCTACACCTTC. Variable domain in full (rest from reference TRBV5-6 and TRBJ1-2): DAGVTQSPTHLIKTRGQQVTLRCSPKSGHDTVSWYQQALGQGPQFIFQYYEEEERQRGNFPDRFSGHQFPNYSSELNVNALLLGDSALYLCASSLAGAAEYGYTFGSGTRLTVV.

The V and J genes are TRBV5-4 and TRBJ2-7; tentative D call: TRBD1 (6 bases). This CDR3 contains 15 residues. V was cut by 2 bases and J by 0 bases, with 12 bases left in between. Germline values: CDR1 SGHNT, CDR2 YYREEE (reference sequence). CDR3 in amino acids: CASSLQGAGSYEQYF. The CDR3 DNA reads TGTGCCAGCAGCTTACAGGGTGCCGGCTCCTACGAGCAGTACTTC.

The chain has TRBV30 and TRBJ2-7, with D perhaps TRBD2 (5 bases). The CDR3 is made up of 16 amino acids. Germline V gene lookup returns CDR1 GTSNPN and CDR2 SVGIG (reference sequence). V was cut by 1 base and J by 0 bases, with 16 bases left in between. Written as DNA, the CDR3 is TGTGCCTGGAGTGGTTTGGCGGGCAAAAGCTCCTACGAGCAGTACTTC. Residues: CAWSGLAGKSSYEQYF.

The chain is built from TRBV27 and TRBJ2-2; D ambiguous. Germline V gene data show CDR1 as MNHEY and CDR2 as SMNVEV (reference sequence). V lost 0 bases, J lost 3 bases, and 8 bases lay in between. This CDR3 region has 15 residues. The DNA for the CDR3 is TGTGCCAGCAGTTTATCCGCAGGCTACACCGGGGAGCTGTTTTTT. Protein: CASSLSAGYTGELFF.

The chain couples TRBV11-2 to TRBJ2-7; TRBD2 aligns across 8 bases. The CDR3 is 14 residues long. CDR1 and CDR2 from the germline V gene are SGHAT and FQNNGV. The trim removed 3 bases at V and 3 bases at J, leaving 4 bases unmatched. CDR3 nucleotide sequence: TGTGCCAGCAGCTTGCAACTAGCGGTCTACGAGCAGTACTTC. This encodes CASSLQLAVYEQYF.

The chain recombines TRBV7-9 with TRBJ2-3, with D maybe TRBD2 (7 bases). Trimming removed 7 bases from V and 2 bases from J, with 16 bases in between. Germline V gene sequence: CDR1 SEHNR, CDR2 FQNEAQ (reference sequence). The CDR3 consists of 15 residues. The DNA for the CDR3 is TGTGCCAGCAACTTGTGGGGGGGGCCCACAGATACGCAGTATTTT. Its translation is CASNLWGGPTDTQYF.